A selection of T cell receptor beta chains follows, all from one sample in a study of beta chain features in type 1 diabetes. Using immunoSEQ multiplex PCR, the repertoire was profiled, and TCRdb retains in-frame clones only, with some absent. The repertoire holds 300,000 to 350,000 clones, with 7% to 9% as singletons. Sequenced: central memory CD4+ T cells from blood. These receptors were obtained from a woman younger than 35 in good health. The CDR3 runs from the conserved cysteine through the conserved F or W. Fields, in order: J gene, V gene, CDR3 protein.

>TRBJ2-7|TRBV27
CASTGTSGTMAYEQYF
>TRBJ1-5|TRBV28
CASRNTGANQPQHF
>TRBJ1-2|TRBV28
CATNDGPARRYGYTF
>TRBJ2-1|TRBV6-6
CASSRQGSSYNEQFF
>TRBJ2-7|TRBV29-1
CSVEVGLVDEQYF
>TRBJ2-5|TRBV28
CASSATGLAGETQYF
>TRBJ1-2|TRBV5-4
CASSLERSGYTF
>TRBJ2-6|TRBV19
CASSLPGPRANVLTF
>TRBJ1-4|TRBV27
CASRGMGRATNEKLFF
>TRBJ2-2|TRBV5-1
CASSLGTSHTGVLFF
>TRBJ2-3|TRBV19
CASSIGATDTQYF
>TRBJ2-1|TRBV5-1
CASSFNVRDNEQFF
>TRBJ2-1|TRBV13
CASSFKVGLRNEQFF